A selection of T cell receptor beta chains follows, all from one sample in a study of T-cell reconstitution after alpha-beta-depleted transplantation in children. TCRdb processed the PCR reads anew with MiXCR; each CDR3 protein has one entry. The sample has approximately 270,000 distinct CDR3 sequences, roughly 9.5% seen once. The sequenced sample was PBMCs from the stem cell graft donor, obtained from the stem cell graft. The receptors come from a human donor who donated a stem cell graft to a child with SCID. Each CDR3 is given with its conserved first and last residue. The D gene is left open where the match is weak. Clone size is not always given. Where it is, it says once, few, many or a class for expanded clones.

j_call clone_size v_call d_call cdr3_aa
TRBJ1-1 few TRBV3-1 TRBD1 CASSQVRGTGNTEAFF
TRBJ2-5 - TRBV10-2 - CASSSGATGETQYF
TRBJ2-1 few TRBV21-1 - CASSKWWRGPYNEQFF
TRBJ2-1 few TRBV20-1 TRBD2 CSVSTRSGGAVDEQFF
TRBJ2-3 - TRBV20-1 TRBD1 CSARPTGFTDTQYF
TRBJ1-2 few TRBV9 - CASSTESREPPAFYYGYTF
TRBJ2-1 few TRBV2 - CASRAGFSSYNEQFF
TRBJ2-5 few TRBV12-3/TRBV12-4 TRBD2 CASGGGVIEETQYF
TRBJ2-3 few TRBV20-1 TRBD2 CSASTSGSTDTQYF
TRBJ2-1 - TRBV29-1 TRBD1 CSAVRGSNEQFF
TRBJ2-6 many TRBV10-3 - CAIRPSGGTDTSGANVLTF
TRBJ2-5 - TRBV5-1 TRBD1 CASSLVPGQGGETQYF
TRBJ1-5 - TRBV4-1 - CASSQGSASNQPQHF
TRBJ1-2 - TRBV5-1 - CASRPQGTRGYTF
TRBJ2-7 few TRBV11-2 - CASSLRGGPSYEQYF
TRBJ1-2 few TRBV7-9 TRBD1 CASNHGQGSYGYTF
TRBJ2-1 many TRBV12-3/TRBV12-4 - CASSLRRNNEQFF
TRBJ2-7 - TRBV20-1 - CSALQTVYEQYF
TRBJ1-2 - TRBV20-1 - CSARDTGKSNYGYTF
TRBJ2-1 - TRBV27 TRBD2 CASNPSGGRYNEQFF
TRBJ1-6 - TRBV5-5 - CASSLNDSPLHF
TRBJ2-6 - TRBV5-1 - CASSLNENSGANVLTF
TRBJ2-3 many TRBV7-9 - CASSLDVFTDTQYF
TRBJ2-4 - TRBV7-8 - CASSLTKNIQYF
TRBJ2-7 - TRBV4-1 TRBD1 CASSPDNRGLSYEQYF
TRBJ2-3 - TRBV20-1 - CGPRGTTDTQYF
TRBJ1-5 many TRBV9 - CASSAPGQPQHF
TRBJ2-6 - TRBV5-1 - CASSSTTLGANVLTF
TRBJ2-3 - TRBV10-3 TRBD2 CAISETRGAEDTQYF